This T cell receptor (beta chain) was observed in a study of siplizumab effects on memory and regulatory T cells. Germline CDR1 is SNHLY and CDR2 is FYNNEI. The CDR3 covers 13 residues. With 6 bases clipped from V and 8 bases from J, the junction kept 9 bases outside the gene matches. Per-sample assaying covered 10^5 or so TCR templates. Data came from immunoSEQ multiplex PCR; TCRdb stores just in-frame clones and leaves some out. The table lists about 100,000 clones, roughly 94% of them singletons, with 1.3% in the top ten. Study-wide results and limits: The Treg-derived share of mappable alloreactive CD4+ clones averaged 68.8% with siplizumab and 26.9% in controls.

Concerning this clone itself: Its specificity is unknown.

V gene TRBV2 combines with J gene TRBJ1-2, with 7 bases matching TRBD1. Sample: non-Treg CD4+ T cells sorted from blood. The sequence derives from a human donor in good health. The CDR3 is CASRDRLWQGYTF. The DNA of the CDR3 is TGTGCCAGCAGGGACAGGCTTTGGCAGGGCTACACCTTC.